These T cell receptor beta chains were read from a single sample in a study of STAT5B mutations in CD4+ large granular lymphocyte leukemia. Repertoires were generated with immunoSEQ multiplex PCR, while TCRdb's copy carries only in-frame clones and drops some. Of 35,000 or so clones in the sample, about 87% were seen once. The sample was CD4+ T cells from blood buffy coats. These receptors all come from a human donor in good health. The CDR3 runs from the conserved cysteine through the conserved F or W.

v_gene | CDR3aa
TRBV5-1 | CASRSGGPAKNIQYF
TRBV7-3 | CASSVTGGRTGVDGYTF
TRBV10-2 | CASRPTVSNQPQHF
TRBV11-2 | CASNDFGTGNYGYTF
TRBV30 | CAWSVRLGYGYTF
TRBV6-5 | CASSYDLSYGYTF
TRBV4-1 | CASSHPPGQSYEQYF
TRBV5-1 | CASSPEGGIGETQYF
TRBV4-2 | CASSQDRPSGYNEQFF
TRBV7-9 | CASSAQTGSGNTIYF
TRBV11-3 | CASSFTQTGELFF
TRBV4-3 | CASSQTTSGRGGDTQYF
TRBV10-3 | CAISESWGGGYNEQFF
TRBV18 | CASSPSGVSGNTIYF
TRBV27 | CASSLGQGDVLEQYF
TRBV7-2 | CASSLQETQYF
TRBV5-4 | CASYSGKLNTEAFF
TRBV18 | CASSRSGDNEQFF
TRBV6-6 | CASTMGRAYSGNTIYF
TRBV29-1 | CSVRPRGGYEQYF
TRBV7-9 | CASKKDSNTEAFF
TRBV30 | CASEGSTYEQYF
TRBV10-1 | CASSQSGTGSTDGEKLFF
TRBV5-4 | CASSPGAGAPAYEQYF
TRBV11-2 | CASRAAYNEQFF
TRBV7-2 | CASSLAGAASYEQYF
TRBV6-5 | CATTAPGTDTQYF
TRBV29-1 | CSVGNSGASETQYF
TRBV7-9 | CASSLGWDYQETQYF
TRBV2 | CASRIHLGADTQYF
TRBV2 | CASTGAYEQYF
TRBV9 | CASSEGRPGNTIYF
TRBV19 | CASSIPIQRGTEAFF
TRBV11-3 | CASSLGQFTDTQYF
TRBV27 | CASSLGRKETQYF
TRBV6-5 | CASSYVYRGEYGYTF
TRBV7-8 | CASSERRMLKPPYEQYF
TRBV5-1 | CASSRPEGIQETQYF
TRBV10-3 | CAVEGLNTGELFF
TRBV7-2 | CASSRSETQYF
TRBV10-3 | CAISGEPGHTEAFF
TRBV6-6 | CASSYERVQNPNTQYF